A selection of T cell receptor beta chains follows, all from one sample in a study of blood T cell repertoires in COVID-19. The repertoire was sequenced with immunoSEQ multiplex PCR; TCRdb's copy has only in-frame clones and lacks some. This sample yields over 200,000 clones, of which around 78% are seen a single time; just over 2.5% belongs to the top ten. Sequenced input: peripheral blood. These TCRs come from a woman aged 70-85 years with active or convalescent COVID-19. Each CDR3 is given with its conserved first and last residue. D genes are given only for firm matches. The size field is filled for only some rows; it gives once, few, many or a size class.

TRBJ2-3 TRBV6-5 - - TGTGCCAGCAGTTCACGGAGGGTGCTTAGCACAGATACGCAGTATTTT CASSSRRVLSTDTQYF
TRBJ2-2 TRBV21-1 - - TGTGCCAGCAGCTCGGACAGGCCCACCGGGGAGCTGTTTTTT CASSSDRPTGELFF
TRBJ2-1 TRBV20-1 - - TGCAGTGGTAAAGCGGGTAAACAGCAGTTCTTC CSGKAGKQQFF
TRBJ1-6 TRBV4-1 - - TGCGCCAGCAGCCAATCCTCGGTAGTGAATTCACCCCTCCACTTT CASSQSSVVNSPLHF
TRBJ1-2 TRBV27 - TRBD1 TGTGCCAGCAGTTCACAGGGGACCTATGGCTACACCTTC CASSSQGTYGYTF
TRBJ2-2 TRBV6-1 - TRBD1 TGTGCCAGCAGTGGAACCGGGACAGGGACCACCGGGGAGCTGTTTTTT CASSGTGTGTTGELFF
TRBJ1-2 TRBV19 - - TGTGCCAGTAGTATTCTTACAGAAGGGGACTATGGCTACACCTTC CASSILTEGDYGYTF
TRBJ1-1 TRBV18 - TRBD1 TGTGCCAGCTCACCCGGGACAGGTTTGAACACTGAAGCTTTCTTT CASSPGTGLNTEAFF
TRBJ1-4 TRBV5-1 - TRBD1 TGCGCCAGCAGGACAGGGGCAAATAATGAAAAACTGTTTTTT CASRTGANNEKLFF
TRBJ2-7 TRBV6-1 - - TGTGCCAGCACTGCTAGCGAACCCTACGAGCAGTACTTC CASTASEPYEQYF
TRBJ2-1 TRBV6-1 - TRBD1 TGTGCCAGCAGTGAAGGGCAGGGGGTACCGATCGGGGAGCAGTTCTTC CASSEGQGVPIGEQFF
TRBJ1-1 TRBV11-3 - TRBD1 TGTGCCAGCAGCTATACACAGGGGGCTGAAGCTTTCTTT CASSYTQGAEAFF
TRBJ2-3 TRBV11-2 - TRBD2 TGTGCCAGCAGCTTAGAGGGACTAGCGGGTCAGAGCACAGATACGCAGTATTTT CASSLEGLAGQSTDTQYF
TRBJ2-3 TRBV28 - TRBD2 TGTGCCAGCAGTCTCGGGGGTAGCGGGATTAGCACAGATACGCAGTATTTT CASSLGGSGISTDTQYF
TRBJ1-1 TRBV27 - - TGTGCCAGCAGTCTCGACCCCCACGGGGCTGAAGCTTTCTTT CASSLDPHGAEAFF
TRBJ1-6 TRBV19 - - TGTGCCAGTAGTCGGGACACGGTTTTTCGGGATAATTCACCCCTCCACTTT CASSRDTVFRDNSPLHF
TRBJ2-7 TRBV18 - - TGTGCCAGCTCACCATTGCAGGGGAACGAGCAGTACTTC CASSPLQGNEQYF
TRBJ2-1 TRBV5-4 - TRBD2 TGTGCCAGCGGCCCCGGGACTAGTGTGTACAATGAGCAGTTCTTC CASGPGTSVYNEQFF
TRBJ1-6 TRBV6-2/TRBV6-3 - - TGTGCCAGCATCCCTTCCCCGACTGACGGTGGGAATTCACCCCTCCACTTT CASIPSPTDGGNSPLHF
TRBJ1-2 TRBV5-6 - TRBD1 TGTGCCAGCAGCTTGACGGTCACAGGGGCCGACGGCTACACCTTC CASSLTVTGADGYTF
TRBJ2-4 TRBV27 few TRBD2 TGTGCCAGCAGTTTATTAAGCGGGAGTAAAAACATTCAGTACTTC CASSLLSGSKNIQYF
TRBJ2-7 TRBV3-1/TRBV3-2 - TRBD2 TGTGCCAGCAGCCAGCAACTTAGCGGGAGTCTCGAGCAGTACTTC CASSQQLSGSLEQYF
TRBJ1-2 TRBV12-3/TRBV12-4 - - TGTGCCAGCAGTCCCGGGGTCTATGGCTACACCTTC CASSPGVYGYTF
TRBJ1-5 TRBV10-1 - - TGCGCCAGCAGTGAGTCAAAGGGAGATAGCAATCAGCCCCAGCATTTT CASSESKGDSNQPQHF